Listed here are 2 T cell receptor beta chains from one sample, sequenced in a study of naive and memory T cell subsets. Both TRBC1 and TRBC2 were covered by a beta constant-region primer of two equimolar oligonucleotides. Nested alpha and beta constant-region primers with the SP2 primer drove four PCR rounds on ligated cDNA. A single record per CDR3 protein comes from TCRdb applying MiXCR to the UMI-ligation and nested PCR reads. The sample has roughly 97,000 distinct CDR3 sequences, more than 12% seen once. Findings and caveats of the study: Possibly reflecting memory cells re-expressing CD45RA, a few larger clonotypes occurred in naive repertoires, especially CD8.

Antigens for these TCRs are unknown. Sequences were obtained from naive CD8+ T cells from blood. These receptors were collected from a human donor in good health.

The chain combines TRBV5-1 with TRBJ2-6; 8 nucleotides match TRBD1. The CDR3 loop spans 20 amino acids. With V trimmed by 0 bases and J by 0 bases, 11 bases remained unmatched. CDR1 is SGHRS and CDR2 is YFSETQ in the germline V gene. CDR3 residues: CASSLGQGATTRSGANVLTF. The CDR3 DNA is TGCGCCAGCAGCTTGGGTCAGGGGGCCACCACTCGCTCTGGGGCCAACGTCCTGACTTTC.

This clonotype was seen ten or more times. This chain uses TRBV7-8 with TRBJ2-3; D unclear. The CDR3 runs 16 residues. CDR1 and CDR2 (germline): SGHVS, FQNEAQ. The ends were cut back, 0 bases at V and 0 bases at J, with 10 bases in the middle. The CDR3 DNA follows: TGTGCCAGCAGCTTAGCTGCAGTTTCTAGCACAGATACGCAGTATTTT. Its protein is CASSLAAVSSTDTQYF.